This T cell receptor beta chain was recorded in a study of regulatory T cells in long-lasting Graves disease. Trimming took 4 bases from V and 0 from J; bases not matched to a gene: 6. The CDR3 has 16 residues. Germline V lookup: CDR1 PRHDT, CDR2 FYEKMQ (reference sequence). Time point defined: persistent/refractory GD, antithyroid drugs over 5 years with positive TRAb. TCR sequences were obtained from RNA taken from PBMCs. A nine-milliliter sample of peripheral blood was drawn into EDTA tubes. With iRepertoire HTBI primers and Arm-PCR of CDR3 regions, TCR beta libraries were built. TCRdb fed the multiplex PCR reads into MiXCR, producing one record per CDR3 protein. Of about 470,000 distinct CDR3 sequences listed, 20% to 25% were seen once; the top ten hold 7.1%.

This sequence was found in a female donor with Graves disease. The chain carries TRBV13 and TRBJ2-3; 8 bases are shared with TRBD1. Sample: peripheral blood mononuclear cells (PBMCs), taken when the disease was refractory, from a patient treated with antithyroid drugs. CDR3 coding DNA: TGTGCCAGCAGCTCCTTTGACAGGGGAAGCACAGATACGCAGTATTTT. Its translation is CASSSFDRGSTDTQYF.